The 10 T cell receptor beta chains presented below share a single source sample, sequenced in a study of cytomegalovirus exposure and HLA in healthy donors. It was with 60 Vbeta and 13 Jbeta primers that the PCR ran. Profiling relied on immunoSEQ multiplex PCR, and the TCRdb table lists in-frame clones only, not all of them. This table holds approximately 170,000 clones, around 78% found once. Specimen: PBMCs. Receptors originate from a man aged 40-49 years in good health and CMV-seronegative.

The chain recombines TRBV28 with TRBJ2-7; 10 bases agree with TRBD1. The germline V gene has CDR1 MDHEN and CDR2 SYDVKM. The CDR3 runs 13 residues. V dropped 6 bases and J dropped 7; count of bases not matched to a gene: 6. The CDR3: CASSPDRGREQYF. The CDR3 DNA reads as TGTGCCAGCAGCCCTGACAGGGGGCGGGAGCAGTACTTC.

This clone was counted between two and nine times. The chain joins TRBV25-1 to TRBJ2-7; TRBD1 matches 12 bases. V lost 4 bases and J lost 3; bases outside the gene matches: 7. CDR1 MGHDK and CDR2 SYGVNS come from the germline V gene. The CDR3 has 16 residues. The CDR3 nucleotides are TGTGCCAGCAGTGGTTCGGGACAGGGGGCCCACTACGAGCAGTACTTC. It specifies CASSGSGQGAHYEQYF.

This CDR3 is CASSPSVRSYNEQFF. The CDR3 DNA sequence: TGTGCCAGCAGCCCATCGGTTCGCTCCTACAATGAGCAGTTCTTC. J is TRBJ2-1 and V is TRBV9, with D hard to call. CDR3 length equals 15 residues. Germline V gives CDR1 SGDLS, CDR2 YYNGEE. Trimming removed 4 bases at V and 0 bases at J, with 11 bases between.

The chain combines TRBV28 with TRBJ1-2, with D hard to call. Trimming removed 7 bases at V and 4 bases at J, with 16 bases between. CDR1 MDHEN and CDR2 SYDVKM come from the germline V gene. The CDR3 runs 14 residues. CDR3 residues: CASKDLEAAYGYTF. CDR3 nucleotides: TGTGCCAGCAAAGACCTCGAGGCAGCCTATGGCTACACCTTC.

V gene TRBV9 combines with J gene TRBJ1-1; 7 bases map to TRBD1. Germline CDR1 and CDR2: SGDLS and YYNGEE. This CDR3 is 13 amino acids long. V trimming: 0 bases; J trimming: 10 bases; junction bases outside the gene matches: 6. The DNA of the CDR3 is TGTGCCAGCAGCGTAGCTCTGCAGGGGGTAGCTTTCTTT. Translation: CASSVALQGVAFF.

V and J are TRBV29-1 and TRBJ2-5; D unresolved. This CDR3 has 14 residues. CDR1 and CDR2 (germline): SQVTM, ANQGSEA. V lost 0 bases and J 2 bases, leaving 10 bases between the germline ends. Here the CDR3 reads CSVEDDSRQETQYF. CDR3 in DNA: TGCAGCGTTGAAGACGATTCGCGGCAAGAGACCCAGTACTTC. Full variable domain (rest looked up from reference TRBV29-1 and TRBJ2-5): SAVISQKPSRDICQRGTSLTIQCQVDSQVTMMFWYRQQPGQSLTLIATANQGSEATYESGFVIDKFPISRPNLTFSTLTVSNMSPEDSSIYLCSVEDDSRQETQYFGPGTRLLVL.

V and J are TRBV9 and TRBJ2-5; 9 nucleotides line up with TRBD1. V shed 3 bases and J 5 bases; nucleotides not matched to a gene: 17. This CDR3 spans 18 amino acids. The germline gives CDR1 SGDLS, CDR2 YYNGEE. CDR3 loop: CASSGRTHTQGAWETQYF. CDR3 nucleotide sequence: TGTGCCAGCAGCGGGCGAACCCACACACAGGGGGCTTGGGAGACCCAGTACTTC.

The DNA of the CDR3 is TGTGCCAGCAGTTGGAGGACAGAGCTAGGGAAAGAGACCCAGTACTTC. Translation gives CASSWRTELGKETQYF. The rearrangement joins TRBV7-8 to TRBJ2-5; a weak D match, TRBD1 (6 bases). Trimming cost V 6 bases and J 3 bases, with 20 bases left between them. Germline values: CDR1 SGHVS, CDR2 FQNEAQ. The CDR3 is 16 amino acids.

Of note for this clone: Germline is not matched at one junction end, which may reflect a read error. The chain is built from TRBV7-9 and TRBJ2-4, with D possibly TRBD2 on 6 matching bases. Germline lookup yields CDR1 SEHNR and CDR2 FQNEAQ (reference sequence). CDR3 length equals 15 residues. This CDR3 is CSSSLAEHQAGRWTF. In DNA, the CDR3 is TGTTCCAGCAGCTTAGCGGAGCATCAGGCAGGCCGGTGGACTTTC.

This chain joins TRBV6-1 and TRBJ1-2, with 8 positions matching TRBD1. The ends lost 11 bases at V and 4 bases at J; junction bases unmatched: 6. This CDR3 region has 12 residues. CDR1 and CDR2 from the germline V gene are MNHNS and SASEGT. The CDR3 DNA is TGTGCCTGCGGACAGGGACGCTATGGCTACACCTTC. Protein product: CACGQGRYGYTF.